This TCR beta chain comes out of a study of shared clonotypes between healthy human individuals. On the study more broadly: The study enrolled a couple of women and three men aged 18 to 49.

Assay: immunoSEQ multiplex PCR; the TCRdb copy retains only in-frame clones and omits some. This repertoire shows about 450,000 clones, roughly 80% found once; its top ten account for approximately 13%. CDR3 length: 14 residues. V dropped 1 base and J dropped 4 bases, with 11 bases sitting between them. Germline V gene lookup returns CDR1 MGHRA and CDR2 YSYEKL. In the case of this clone: Other DNA sequences within the sample encode an identical CDR3.

J is TRBJ2-7 and V is TRBV4-1; no reliable D call. This clonotype was obtained from a woman between 40 and 55 years old in good health. Some clones in this sample may be carry-over from other donors' samples. The sequencing sample was made of PBMCs. In nucleotides, the CDR3 is TGCGCCAGCAGCCAAGTGGAAGGCACGTACGAGCAGTACTTC. It yields the protein CASSQVEGTYEQYF.